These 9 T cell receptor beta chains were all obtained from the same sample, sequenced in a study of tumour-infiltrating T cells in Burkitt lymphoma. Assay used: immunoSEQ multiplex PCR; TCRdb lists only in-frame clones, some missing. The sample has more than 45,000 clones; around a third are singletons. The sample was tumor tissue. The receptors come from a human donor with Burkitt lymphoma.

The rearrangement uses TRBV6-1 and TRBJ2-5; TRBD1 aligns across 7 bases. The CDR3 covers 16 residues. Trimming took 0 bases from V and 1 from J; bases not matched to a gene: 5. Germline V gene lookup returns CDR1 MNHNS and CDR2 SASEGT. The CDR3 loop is CASSEAGGTAQETQYF. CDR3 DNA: TGTGCCAGCAGTGAAGCCGGTGGGACAGCCCAAGAGACCCAGTACTTC.

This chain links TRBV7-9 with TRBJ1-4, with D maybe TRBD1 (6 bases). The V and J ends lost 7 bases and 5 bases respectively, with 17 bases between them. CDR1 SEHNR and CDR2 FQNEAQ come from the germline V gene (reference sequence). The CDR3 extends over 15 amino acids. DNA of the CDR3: TGTGCCAGCATCTCCACGGGGGGCGGGAATGAAAAACTGTTTTTT. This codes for CASISTGGGNEKLFF. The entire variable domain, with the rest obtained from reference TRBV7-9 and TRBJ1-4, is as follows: DTGVSQNPRHKITKRGQNVTFRCDPISEHNRLYWYRQTLGQGPEFLTYFQNEAQLEKSRLLSDRFSAERPKGSFSTLEIQRTEQGDSAMYLCASISTGGGNEKLFFGSGTQLSVL.

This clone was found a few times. CDR3 amino acids: CASSVGMAGETQYF. The DNA of the CDR3 is TGTGCCAGCAGCGTAGGTATGGCGGGAGAGACCCAGTACTTC. V and J are TRBV9 and TRBJ2-5, with D tentatively TRBD2 (5 bases). V dropped 0 bases and J dropped 4 bases, with 10 bases sitting between them. The CDR3 spans 14 residues. Germline V lookup: CDR1 SGDLS, CDR2 YYNGEE.

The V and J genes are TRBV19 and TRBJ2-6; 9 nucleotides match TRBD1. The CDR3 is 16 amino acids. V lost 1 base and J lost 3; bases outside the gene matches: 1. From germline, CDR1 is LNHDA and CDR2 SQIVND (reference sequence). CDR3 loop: CASSIGQGVGANVLTF. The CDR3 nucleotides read TGTGCCAGTAGTATAGGACAGGGGGTTGGGGCCAACGTCCTGACTTTC.

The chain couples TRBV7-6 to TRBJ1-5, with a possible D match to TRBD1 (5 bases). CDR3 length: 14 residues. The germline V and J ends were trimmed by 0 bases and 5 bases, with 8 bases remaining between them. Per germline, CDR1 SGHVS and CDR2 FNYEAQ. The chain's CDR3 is CASSLAEGYQPQHF. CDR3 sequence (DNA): TGTGCCAGCAGCTTAGCCGAGGGGTATCAGCCCCAGCATTTT.

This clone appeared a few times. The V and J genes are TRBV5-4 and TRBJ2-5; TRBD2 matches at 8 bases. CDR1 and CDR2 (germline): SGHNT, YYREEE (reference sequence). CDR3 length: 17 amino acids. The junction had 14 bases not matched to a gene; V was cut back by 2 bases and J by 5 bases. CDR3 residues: CASSLRLWTSSKETQYF. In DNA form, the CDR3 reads TGTGCCAGCAGCTTACGTCTTTGGACTAGCAGCAAGGAGACCCAGTACTTC. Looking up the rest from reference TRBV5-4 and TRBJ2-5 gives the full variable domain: ETGVTQSPTHLIKTRGQQVTLRCSSQSGHNTVSWYQQALGQGPQFIFQYYREEENGRGNFPPRFSGLQFPNYSSELNVNALELDDSALYLCASSLRLWTSSKETQYFGPGTRLLVL.

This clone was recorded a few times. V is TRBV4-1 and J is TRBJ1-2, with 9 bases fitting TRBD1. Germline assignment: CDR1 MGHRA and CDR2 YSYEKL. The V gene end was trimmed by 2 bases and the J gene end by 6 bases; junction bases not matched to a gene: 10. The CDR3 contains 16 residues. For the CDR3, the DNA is TGCGCCAGCAGCCAATTTGTTTGGGGGACAGGGAATGGCTACACCTTC. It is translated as CASSQFVWGTGNGYTF.

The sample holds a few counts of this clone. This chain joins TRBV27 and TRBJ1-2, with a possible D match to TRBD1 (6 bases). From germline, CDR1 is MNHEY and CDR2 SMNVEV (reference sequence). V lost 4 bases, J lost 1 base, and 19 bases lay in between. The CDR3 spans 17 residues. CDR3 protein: CASSYRGPSRLNYGYTF. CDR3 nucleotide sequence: TGTGCCAGCAGTTACCGGGGGCCCTCCAGACTTAACTATGGCTACACCTTC.

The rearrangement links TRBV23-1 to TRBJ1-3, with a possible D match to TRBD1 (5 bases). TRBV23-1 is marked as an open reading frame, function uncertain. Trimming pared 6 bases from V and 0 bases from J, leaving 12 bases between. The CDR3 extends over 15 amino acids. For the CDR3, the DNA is TGCGCCAGCAGAAGAGGGGTCTCCTCTGGAAACACCATATATTTT. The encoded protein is CASRRGVSSGNTIYF.